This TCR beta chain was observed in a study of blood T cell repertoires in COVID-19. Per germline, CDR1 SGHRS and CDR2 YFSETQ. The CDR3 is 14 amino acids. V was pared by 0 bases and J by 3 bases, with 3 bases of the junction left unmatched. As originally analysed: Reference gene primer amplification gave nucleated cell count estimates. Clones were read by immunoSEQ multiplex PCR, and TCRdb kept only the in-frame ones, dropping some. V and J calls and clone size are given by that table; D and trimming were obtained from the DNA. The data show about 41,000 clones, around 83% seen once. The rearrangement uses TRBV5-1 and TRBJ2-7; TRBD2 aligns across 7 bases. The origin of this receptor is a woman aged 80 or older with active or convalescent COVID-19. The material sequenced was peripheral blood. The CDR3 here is CASSLAASGYEQYF. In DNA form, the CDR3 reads TGCGCCAGCAGCTTGGCAGCTAGCGGCTACGAGCAGTACTTC.